The clone carrying this T cell receptor (beta chain) appeared many times. Its antigen is currently unknown. Germline trimming cut 7 bases from V and 4 bases from J; bases unmatched to any gene: 6. Germline V gene lookup returns CDR1 MNHNY and CDR2 SVGAGI (reference sequence). The length of the CDR3 is 14 residues. The entry originates in a study of read filtering for tumor transcriptome and immune sequencing. The overall study: DNase treatment preceded whole-transcriptome library preparation. TCR-mapped reads were about 4.05 to 10.27 million with IR-seq versus roughly 75 to 1,400 with RNA-seq. Overall study findings and caveats: Approximately 79% of IR-seq clonotypes had a single read, yet these held roughly 3.8% of reads.

From approximately 430 ng of RNA, a library with molecular barcoded alpha/delta and beta/gamma adaptors was made. TCRdb passed the reads through MiXCR, listing each CDR3 protein once. Counted here are over 45,000 distinct CDR3 sequences, 9.5% to 15% occurring once; the ten biggest clones make up roughly 15%. Every patient had bone marrow sampled while the disease was active. The clonotype originates from a donor at least 40 years old with multiple myeloma. The V call is TRBV6-6, the J call TRBJ2-2; 7 positions agree with TRBD1. The sequencing sample was made of a population of CD138-negative cells sorted from bone marrow. DNA for the CDR3: TGTGCCAGCAAAAGGGGACAGCCCACCGGGGAGCTGTTTTTT. This translates into CASKRGQPTGELFF.